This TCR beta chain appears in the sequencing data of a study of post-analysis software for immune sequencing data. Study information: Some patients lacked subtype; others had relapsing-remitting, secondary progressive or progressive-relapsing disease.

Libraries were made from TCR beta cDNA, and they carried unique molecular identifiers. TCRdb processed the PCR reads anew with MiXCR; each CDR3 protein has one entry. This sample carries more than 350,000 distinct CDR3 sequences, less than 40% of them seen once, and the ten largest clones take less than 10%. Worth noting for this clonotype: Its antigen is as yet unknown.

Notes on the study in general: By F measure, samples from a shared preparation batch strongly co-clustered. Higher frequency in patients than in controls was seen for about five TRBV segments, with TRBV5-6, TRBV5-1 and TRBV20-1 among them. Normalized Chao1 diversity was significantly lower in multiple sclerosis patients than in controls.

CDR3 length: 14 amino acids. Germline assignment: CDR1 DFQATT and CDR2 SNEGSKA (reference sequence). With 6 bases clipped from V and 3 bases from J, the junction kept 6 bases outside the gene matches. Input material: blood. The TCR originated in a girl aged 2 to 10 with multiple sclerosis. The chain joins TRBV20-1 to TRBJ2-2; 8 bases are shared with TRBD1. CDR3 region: CSASQGEYTGELFF. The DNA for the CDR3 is TGCAGTGCATCACAGGGGGAGTACACCGGGGAGCTGTTTTTT.